This passage covers 29 T cell receptor beta chains from one sample sequenced in a study of T-cell memory formation after mild COVID-19. TCRdb fed the 5' RACE reads into MiXCR, producing one record per CDR3 protein. The repertoire holds over 95,000 distinct CDR3 sequences, with 22% as singletons. Sequenced material: PBMCs or a T cell subset sorted from them (not recorded which). Receptor source: a young man who had mild COVID-19 (a few samples of this study predate the infection). Cell type and time point are not known.

This clonotype turned up a few times. The V gene is TRBV19, the J gene TRBJ2-7; D is possibly TRBD1 (7 bases). The CDR3 is 15 amino acids. Trimming took off 5 bases at V and 3 bases at J, with 17 bases between the two ends. Germline CDR1 LNHDA, CDR2 SQIVND (reference sequence). In nucleotides, the CDR3 is TGTGCCAGTAGTCCCGCGGGACAGCTCTTCTACGAGCAGTACTTC. Amino acid sequence: CASSPAGQLFYEQYF. The whole variable domain, filled in from reference TRBV19 and TRBJ2-7, reads DGGITQSPKYLFRKEGQNVTLSCEQNLNHDAMYWYRQDPGQGLRLIYYSQIVNDFQKGDIAEGYSVSREKKESFPLTVTSAQKNPTAFYLCASSPAGQLFYEQYFGPGTRLTVT.

This clonotype turned up a few times. The chain combines TRBV4-3 with TRBJ2-1; no definite D call. Germline V lookup: CDR1 LGHNA, CDR2 YSLEER. The length of the CDR3 is 13 residues. V gave up 0 bases and J gave up 6 bases, with 6 bases separating them. CDR3 sequence (DNA): TGCGCCAGCAGCCAAGACAGGAGCAATGAGCAGTTCTTC. Translated, it gives CASSQDRSNEQFF.

The DNA for the CDR3 is TGTGCCTGGGCTTCCGAGACTCAAAGTTGGGCTTTCTTT. It translates to CAWASETQSWAFF. The gene calls are TRBV30 and TRBJ1-1, with D unresolved. The CDR3 extends over 13 amino acids. Trimming left V 5 bases short and J 11 bases short, with 21 bases between. CDR1 is GTSNPN and CDR2 is SVGIG in the germline V gene (reference sequence).

This chain joins TRBV6-2 or TRBV6-3 and TRBJ2-1, with 12 bases that match TRBD2. CDR1 and CDR2 (germline): MNHEY, SVGEGT. Trimming cost V 2 bases and J 0 bases; bases outside gene matches: 5. The CDR3 runs 18 residues. CDR3 residues: CASSYPLAGGPSYNEQFF. The DNA of the CDR3 is TGTGCCAGCAGTTACCCGCTAGCGGGGGGGCCCTCCTACAATGAGCAGTTCTTC.

This clonotype was recorded at least ten times. The V call is TRBV10-3, the J call TRBJ2-3; D is ambiguous. V lost 0 bases and J 5 bases, leaving 6 bases between the germline ends. This CDR3 has 13 amino acids. Germline assignment: CDR1 ENHRY and CDR2 SYGVKD. The CDR3: CAISESDGDTQYF. As DNA, the CDR3 is TGTGCCATCAGTGAGTCTGACGGAGATACGCAGTATTTT.

The CDR3 DNA reads as TGTGCCAGCAACGCCAGGGCAGGGTCCCACGAGCAGTACTTC. Protein sequence: CASNARAGSHEQYF. The chain has TRBV7-2 and TRBJ2-7, with a weak D call TRBD1 (5 bases). Germline lookup yields CDR1 SGHTA and CDR2 FQGNSA. The V gene lost 7 bases and the J gene lost 5 bases, with 18 bases spanning the gap. This CDR3 is 14 amino acids long.

This clonotype was seen only a few times. The chain couples TRBV5-6 to TRBJ2-7, with D perhaps being TRBD1 or TRBD2 (6 bases each). The CDR3 has 16 residues. The germline V gene encodes CDR1 SGHDT and CDR2 YYEEEE. V was cut by 3 bases and J by 2 bases, with 18 bases left in between. This CDR3 reads CASSSRYWGDTYEQYF. DNA of the CDR3: TGTGCCAGCAGCTCCAGGTATTGGGGGGACACCTACGAGCAGTACTTC.

The chain combines TRBV13 with TRBJ2-1, with unresolved D. Germline V gene data show CDR1 as PRHDT and CDR2 as FYEKMQ (reference sequence). The germline V and J ends were trimmed by 2 bases and 0 bases, with 5 bases remaining between them. CDR3 size: 14 residues. CDR3 sequence reads: CASSLSSSYNEQFF. In DNA form, the CDR3 reads TGTGCCAGCAGCTTAAGCAGCTCCTACAATGAGCAGTTCTTC. Supplemented by reference TRBV13 and TRBJ2-1, the full variable domain reads AAGVIQSPRHLIKEKRETATLKCYPIPRHDTVYWYQQGPGQDPQFLISFYEKMQSDKGSIPDRFSAQQFSDYHSELNMSSLELGDSALYFCASSLSSSYNEQFFGPGTRLTVL.

This chain joins TRBV4-1 and TRBJ2-7, with TRBD1 identical over 9 bases. V shed 4 bases and J 2 bases; nucleotides not matched to a gene: 3. This CDR3 is 14 amino acids long. CDR1 and CDR2 from the germline V gene are MGHRA and YSYEKL. The CDR3 reads CASSLTGGTYEQYV. The CDR3 nucleotides are TGCGCCAGCAGCCTGACAGGGGGTACCTACGAGCAGTACGTC.

The rearrangement joins TRBV6-2 or TRBV6-3 to TRBJ2-2; no clear D gene. The germline V gene has CDR1 MNHEY and CDR2 SVGEGT. This CDR3 has 15 residues. V was trimmed by 1 base and J by 1 base, leaving 7 bases between them. Here the CDR3 reads CASSYYGLNTGELFF. CDR3 nucleotide sequence: TGTGCCAGCAGTTACTACGGGTTGAACACCGGGGAGCTGTTTTTT.

The chain employs TRBV4-1 and TRBJ2-5; D is unresolved. Trimming left V 1 base short and J 4 bases short, with 7 bases between. CDR1 is MGHRA and CDR2 is YSYEKL in the germline V gene. The CDR3 sequence is 13 residues long. The CDR3 protein is CASSQVGRETQYF. The CDR3 DNA is TGCGCCAGCAGCCAAGTCGGACGAGAGACCCAGTACTTC.

This chain joins TRBV9 and TRBJ2-1; D call uncertain. The CDR3 has 16 amino acids. Trimming shortened V by 4 bases and J by 5 bases, and 19 bases separated the two germline ends. Germline assignment: CDR1 SGDLS and CDR2 YYNGEE. The CDR3 DNA is TGTGCCAGCAGCCCCACGCATTCCGGCGGCCACAATGAGCAGTTCTTC. It translates to CASSPTHSGGHNEQFF.

The J gene is TRBJ1-2, the V gene TRBV7-6; 9 nucleotides line up with TRBD1. Germline lookup yields CDR1 SGHVS and CDR2 FNYEAQ. V dropped 1 base and J dropped 4; count of bases not matched to a gene: 4. The CDR3 is 15 residues long. The CDR3 bases are TGTGCCAGCAGCTTAGGAACAGGGGGCGCCTATGGCTACACCTTC. Translating it yields CASSLGTGGAYGYTF.

V gene TRBV6-6 combines with J gene TRBJ1-3; D perhaps matches TRBD1 (5 bases). The CDR3 spans 18 residues. CDR1 is MNHNY and CDR2 is SVGAGI in the germline V gene (reference sequence). V was pared by 0 bases and J by 0 bases, with 15 bases between. The CDR3 is CASSYSMPGSFSGNTIYF. The CDR3 DNA follows: TGTGCCAGCAGTTACTCGATGCCAGGGTCCTTCTCTGGAAACACCATATATTTT.

The chain combines TRBV4-1 with TRBJ2-7; a weak D match, TRBD2 (6 bases). This CDR3 comprises 15 residues. V was cut by 0 bases and J by 5 bases, with 14 bases left in between. The germline gives CDR1 MGHRA, CDR2 YSYEKL. The CDR3 loop is CASSQERAGGDEQYF. The DNA for the CDR3 is TGCGCCAGCAGCCAAGAGCGGGCAGGAGGGGACGAGCAGTACTTC.

This rearrangement joins TRBV7-6 to TRBJ1-1, with 7 nucleotides matching TRBD1. V was pared by 5 bases and J by 1 base, with 1 base of the junction left unmatched. Germline V gene data show CDR1 as SGHVS and CDR2 as FNYEAQ. This CDR3 is built from 13 residues. CDR3 loop: CASSDRANTEAFF. In DNA, the CDR3 is TGTGCCAGCAGCGACAGGGCGAACACTGAAGCTTTCTTT.

This clonotype appeared a few times. This chain connects TRBV5-5 to TRBJ2-7; D gene ambiguous. The germline V gene encodes CDR1 SGHKS and CDR2 YYEKEE (reference sequence). The CDR3 sequence is 14 residues long. The V and J ends lost 1 base and 0 bases respectively, with 8 bases between them. CDR3 amino acids: CASSLRESSYEQYF. The CDR3 DNA reads TGTGCCAGCAGCTTGCGTGAGAGCTCCTACGAGCAGTACTTC.

This clonotype was seen a few times. The rearrangement joins TRBV7-2 to TRBJ2-5, with 12 bases that match TRBD2. V lost 5 bases to trimming and J lost 5 bases; unmatched junction nucleotides: 3. Germline V CDR1 and CDR2: SGHTA, FQGNSA. CDR3 length: 14 residues. The CDR3 DNA reads TGTGCCAGCAGCATCGGACTAGCGGGGGAGACCCAGTACTTC. This encodes CASSIGLAGETQYF.

The chain is built from TRBV19 and TRBJ1-2; D gene unclear. Germline CDR1 reads LNHDA; CDR2 reads SQIVND (reference sequence). CDR3 size: 16 residues. V lost 3 bases, J lost 2 bases, and 16 bases lay in between. This CDR3 is CASSIQLGTANYGYTF. The CDR3 region has the DNA TGTGCCAGTAGTATTCAGCTCGGCACCGCCAACTATGGCTACACCTTC.

This clonotype was picked up a small number of times. The chain joins TRBV6-2 or TRBV6-3 to TRBJ2-1; 7 nucleotides match TRBD2. The V and J ends lost 8 bases and 0 bases, in that order; junction bases with no gene match: 7. CDR3 length equals 15 residues. Looked up from germline, CDR1 is MNHEY and CDR2 is SVGEGT. The CDR3 DNA sequence: TGTGCCAGCGTTTTTACGGGGGGCTCCTACAATGAGCAGTTCTTC. It codes for CASVFTGGSYNEQFF.

This clonotype was detected only a few times. This chain connects TRBV25-1 to TRBJ2-7; TRBD2 is a possible D gene (6 bases). The germline V gene encodes CDR1 MGHDK and CDR2 SYGVNS. The V and J ends lost 4 bases and 1 base respectively, with 14 bases between them. This CDR3 spans 15 amino acids. The CDR3 DNA reads TGTGCCAGCAGTGCCTTCGGGCGGGGATCCTACGAGCAGTACTTC. It specifies CASSAFGRGSYEQYF.

This clonotype was recorded a few times. This rearrangement joins TRBV12-3 or TRBV12-4 to TRBJ1-5, with D possibly TRBD1 on 5 matching bases. The V end was cut by 8 bases, the J end by 5 bases, with 13 bases between. This CDR3 has 13 amino acids. CDR3 nucleotides: TGTGCCAGCGGATGGCAGGGCGATCAGCCCCAGCATTTT. Translation: CASGWQGDQPQHF.

The CDR3 DNA reads as TGCGCCAGCAGCCAGTTTGGGGGCGCGAGGGGGAACACTGAAGCTTTCTTT. Residues: CASSQFGGARGNTEAFF. The chain has TRBV4-1 and TRBJ1-1; D perhaps matches TRBD1 (6 bases). The CDR3 consists of 17 residues. The V gene's germline CDR1 is MGHRA and CDR2 YSYEKL. V dropped 3 bases and J dropped 1 base, with 18 bases sitting between them.

V and J are TRBV4-1 and TRBJ2-5, with TRBD1 as a possible D gene (5 bases). Germline assignment: CDR1 MGHRA and CDR2 YSYEKL. This CDR3 contains 14 residues. The ends were cut back, 4 bases at V and 5 bases at J, with 14 bases in the middle. The DNA for the CDR3 is TGCGCCAGCAGCCCCGGCAGGGATGGGGAGACCCAGTACTTC. Translating it yields CASSPGRDGETQYF.

The chain recombines TRBV3-1 with TRBJ2-5; D remains ambiguous. Trimming left V 4 bases short and J 5 bases short, with 17 bases between. CDR1 and CDR2 from the germline V gene are LGHDT and YNNKEL (reference sequence). The CDR3 sequence is 15 residues long. CDR3 DNA: TGTGCCAGCAGCCTCGGAAGCAATATGGAGGAGACCCAGTACTTC. This sequence encodes CASSLGSNMEETQYF.

This clonotype was detected a few times. The chain employs TRBV7-2 and TRBJ2-7; no reliable D call. CDR1 and CDR2 from the germline V gene are SGHTA and FQGNSA. The V end lost 3 bases, the J end lost 5 bases, and 11 bases lay between the germline ends. The CDR3 contains 13 residues. The CDR3 region has the DNA TGTGCCAGCAGCTTCCCCCCCGGTAACGAGCAGTACGTC. Its protein is CASSFPPGNEQYV.

This clonotype turned up a few times. The chain uses TRBV13 and TRBJ2-5, with 12 bases identical to TRBD2. Trimming at V came to 4 bases and at J to 9 bases, leaving 3 bases not matched to a gene. Germline V lookup: CDR1 PRHDT, CDR2 FYEKMQ (reference sequence). CDR3 length equals 13 residues. The CDR3 protein is CASSSRTSGAQYF. The CDR3 nucleotides read TGTGCCAGCAGCTCCCGGACTAGCGGGGCCCAGTACTTC.

This clonotype was picked up a small number of times. The chain couples TRBV3-1 to TRBJ2-7, with 9 bases that match TRBD1. Per germline, CDR1 LGHDT and CDR2 YNNKEL (reference sequence). The ends lost 4 bases at V and 3 bases at J; junction bases unmatched: 4. The CDR3 is 14 residues long. CDR3 in DNA: TGTGCCAGCAGCCCCGGGACAGGGAACTACGAGCAGTACGTC. Its translation: CASSPGTGNYEQYV.

This clonotype was seen many times. V gene TRBV19 combines with J gene TRBJ2-2; no firm D call. The V gene lost 1 base and the J gene lost 4 bases, with 7 bases spanning the gap. CDR3 length equals 14 residues. The V gene's germline CDR1 is LNHDA and CDR2 SQIVND (reference sequence). CDR3 protein: CASSIVSSTGELFF. Written as DNA, the CDR3 is TGTGCCAGTAGTATAGTCTCGAGCACCGGGGAGCTGTTTTTT.